Listed below are T cell receptor beta chains from one sample, sequenced in a study of cytomegalovirus exposure and HLA in healthy donors. The table came from immunoSEQ multiplex PCR; TCRdb's copy has only in-frame clones and leaves some out. This table holds about 95,000 clones, around four fifths found once. Sequencing was done on a sample of PBMCs. These receptor sequences come from a woman aged 40-49 years in good health and CMV-seropositive. Both conserved end residues are part of each CDR3. D genes are given only for firm matches. Clone size is shown for a subset of rows, as once, few, many or a class of expanded clone.

j_call: TRBJ2-5
v_call: TRBV6-4
d_call: TRBD2
clone_size: -
cdr3_nt: TGTGCCAGCAGTCGACTAGCGGGAGGTGGGGAGACCCAGTACTTC
cdr3_aa: CASSRLAGGGETQYF

j_call: TRBJ1-2
v_call: TRBV2
d_call: -
clone_size: -
cdr3_nt: TGTGCCAGTAGAGGCGGCTATGGCTACACCTTC
cdr3_aa: CASRGGYGYTF

j_call: TRBJ2-5
v_call: TRBV28
d_call: -
clone_size: -
cdr3_nt: TGTGCCAGCAGTGCCCCGGGGTGGGTAGAGACCCAGTACTTC
cdr3_aa: CASSAPGWVETQYF

j_call: TRBJ2-5
v_call: TRBV7-2
d_call: -
clone_size: -
cdr3_nt: TGTGCCAGCAGCCGGGAGAGGTGGGAGACCCAGTACTTC
cdr3_aa: CASSRERWETQYF

j_call: TRBJ2-1
v_call: TRBV5-1
d_call: TRBD2
clone_size: -
cdr3_nt: TGCGCCAGCAGCCTACGGGAGGGGGGGTACAATGAGCAGTTCTTC
cdr3_aa: CASSLREGGYNEQFF

j_call: TRBJ2-7
v_call: TRBV28
d_call: -
clone_size: -
cdr3_nt: TGTGCCAGCACCACGGTCGAGTCCTACGAGCAGTACTTC
cdr3_aa: CASTTVESYEQYF

j_call: TRBJ1-1
v_call: TRBV4-1
d_call: -
clone_size: -
cdr3_nt: TGCGCCAGCAGCCAAGCGGGGGGGGATTTAGGCACTGAAGCTTTCTTT
cdr3_aa: CASSQAGGDLGTEAFF

j_call: TRBJ2-7
v_call: TRBV7-8
d_call: -
clone_size: -
cdr3_nt: TGTGCCAGCAGCTTAGTGGGGGGCTACGAGCAGTACTTC
cdr3_aa: CASSLVGGYEQYF

j_call: TRBJ2-7
v_call: TRBV30
d_call: TRBD1
clone_size: -
cdr3_nt: TGTGCCTGGACCAGGGGGACAGGGGGTTCCTACGAGCAGTACTTC
cdr3_aa: CAWTRGTGGSYEQYF

j_call: TRBJ1-3
v_call: TRBV5-6
d_call: -
clone_size: -
cdr3_nt: TGTGCCAGCAGCTTTCCAGGGACTGGAAACACCATATATTTT
cdr3_aa: CASSFPGTGNTIYF

j_call: TRBJ2-3
v_call: TRBV27
d_call: TRBD2
clone_size: -
cdr3_nt: TGTGCCAGCAGTTCCGTAGCGGGAACAGATACGCAGTATTTT
cdr3_aa: CASSSVAGTDTQYF

j_call: TRBJ2-2
v_call: TRBV10-2
d_call: TRBD2
clone_size: -
cdr3_nt: TGCGCCAGTGGGACTAGCGGGAGTGACGGGGAGCTGTTTTTT
cdr3_aa: CASGTSGSDGELFF

j_call: TRBJ2-1
v_call: TRBV2
d_call: -
clone_size: few
cdr3_nt: TGTGCCAGCACCTCTCCGGGACAACACAATGAGCAGTTCTTC
cdr3_aa: CASTSPGQHNEQFF

j_call: TRBJ2-5
v_call: TRBV6-5
d_call: -
clone_size: -
cdr3_nt: TGTGCCAGCAGACCCCGACAGCCCCAAGAGACCCAGTACTTC
cdr3_aa: CASRPRQPQETQYF

j_call: TRBJ1-2
v_call: TRBV5-1
d_call: -
clone_size: few
cdr3_nt: TGCGCCAGCAGCTTGGCCGGGGAGAGTTGGGATGGCTACACCTTC
cdr3_aa: CASSLAGESWDGYTF

j_call: TRBJ2-2
v_call: TRBV10-3
d_call: TRBD2
clone_size: -
cdr3_nt: TGTGCCATCAGTGCTCCGTGGGGGACTAGCGGGCACACCGGGGAGCTGTTTTTT
cdr3_aa: CAISAPWGTSGHTGELFF

j_call: TRBJ2-3
v_call: TRBV5-1
d_call: -
clone_size: -
cdr3_nt: TGCGCCAGCAGCTTGGATGTAGCGGGCACAGATACGCAGTATTTT
cdr3_aa: CASSLDVAGTDTQYF

j_call: TRBJ2-3
v_call: TRBV6-1
d_call: TRBD1
clone_size: -
cdr3_nt: TGTGCCAGCAGTGAACCTCTGGATGACAGGGGATACACAGATACGCAGTATTTT
cdr3_aa: CASSEPLDDRGYTDTQYF

j_call: TRBJ2-1
v_call: TRBV7-9
d_call: TRBD2
clone_size: -
cdr3_nt: TGTGCCAGCAGCAACACGGGACTAGCGGGAGATGAGCAGTTCTTC
cdr3_aa: CASSNTGLAGDEQFF

j_call: TRBJ2-7
v_call: TRBV5-1
d_call: TRBD1
clone_size: once
cdr3_nt: TGCGCCAGCAGCTTGTTTCCGGGACAGGGTATCGACGAGCAGTACTTC
cdr3_aa: CASSLFPGQGIDEQYF

j_call: TRBJ1-1
v_call: TRBV6-1
d_call: -
clone_size: -
cdr3_nt: TGTGCCAGCAGTGACAGGGGAGAGGTTACTGAAGCTTTCTTT
cdr3_aa: CASSDRGEVTEAFF

j_call: TRBJ2-5
v_call: TRBV5-6
d_call: TRBD2
clone_size: few
cdr3_nt: TGTGCCAGCAGCTTGGGAGCGGGAGCTTCCCAAGAGACCCAGTACTTC
cdr3_aa: CASSLGAGASQETQYF

j_call: TRBJ1-5
v_call: TRBV5-1
d_call: -
clone_size: -
cdr3_nt: TGCGCCAGCAGCTTGGAAGGAAGACGGGAACAGCCCCAGCATTTT
cdr3_aa: CASSLEGRREQPQHF

j_call: TRBJ1-6
v_call: TRBV7-6
d_call: -
clone_size: -
cdr3_nt: TGTGCCAGCAGCTTAGGATACGAGAATTCACCCCTCCACTTT
cdr3_aa: CASSLGYENSPLHF

j_call: TRBJ2-3
v_call: TRBV11-3
d_call: TRBD2
clone_size: -
cdr3_nt: TGTGCCAGCAGTGCGGGAGTTCCAGATACGCAGTATTTT
cdr3_aa: CASSAGVPDTQYF

j_call: TRBJ1-1
v_call: TRBV5-1
d_call: -
clone_size: -
cdr3_nt: TGCGCCAGCAGCTCCGGACAGACCGCTATGAACACTGAAGCTTTCTTT
cdr3_aa: CASSSGQTAMNTEAFF

j_call: TRBJ2-1
v_call: TRBV13
d_call: -
clone_size: -
cdr3_nt: TGTGCCAGCAGCACGGGGCTAGCGTTGAGTGAGCAGTTCTTC
cdr3_aa: CASSTGLALSEQFF

j_call: TRBJ2-1
v_call: TRBV10-3
d_call: -
clone_size: -
cdr3_nt: TGTGCCATCAGTGAGTCGATGGCGGGGCGATACAATGAGCAGTTCTTC
cdr3_aa: CAISESMAGRYNEQFF

j_call: TRBJ2-7
v_call: TRBV10-3
d_call: -
clone_size: -
cdr3_nt: TGTGCCATCAGTGAGTCGAGCTACCCCTACGAGCAGTACTTC
cdr3_aa: CAISESSYPYEQYF

j_call: TRBJ1-2
v_call: TRBV19
d_call: TRBD1
clone_size: -
cdr3_nt: TGTGCCAGTAGTATGCCCACAGGGGATTCGTCCTATGGCTACACCTTC
cdr3_aa: CASSMPTGDSSYGYTF

j_call: TRBJ2-3
v_call: TRBV6-6
d_call: TRBD1
clone_size: -
cdr3_nt: TGTGCCAGCAGTGACAGGGGAGGCACAGATACGCAGTATTTT
cdr3_aa: CASSDRGGTDTQYF

j_call: TRBJ2-7
v_call: TRBV27
d_call: -
clone_size: -
cdr3_nt: TGTGCCAGCAGGTTCGGTTCTAGAACGCAGTACGAGCAGTACTTC
cdr3_aa: CASRFGSRTQYEQYF

j_call: TRBJ2-3
v_call: TRBV28
d_call: TRBD1
clone_size: -
cdr3_nt: TGTGCCAGCAGTTTCGGACAGGACTTCACAGATACGCAGTATTTT
cdr3_aa: CASSFGQDFTDTQYF

j_call: TRBJ2-1
v_call: TRBV7-6
d_call: -
clone_size: -
cdr3_nt: TGTGCCAGCAGCTTAGATGGGGGAGGCTACAATGAGCAGTTCTTC
cdr3_aa: CASSLDGGGYNEQFF

j_call: TRBJ2-3
v_call: TRBV11-3
d_call: TRBD2
clone_size: -
cdr3_nt: TGTGCCAGCAGCTTTTCGAGCGGGAGTGGTACGCAGTATTTT
cdr3_aa: CASSFSSGSGTQYF

j_call: TRBJ2-7
v_call: TRBV7-3
d_call: -
clone_size: few
cdr3_nt: TGTGCCAGCAGCTTAAGCGGGGGCGGCTACGAGCAGTACTTC
cdr3_aa: CASSLSGGGYEQYF

j_call: TRBJ2-1
v_call: TRBV18
d_call: TRBD2
clone_size: -
cdr3_nt: TGTGCCAGCTCACCCCTAGCGGGAGCAGGTGAGCAGTTCTTC
cdr3_aa: CASSPLAGAGEQFF

j_call: TRBJ2-1
v_call: TRBV11-3
d_call: -
clone_size: -
cdr3_nt: TGTGCCAGCAGCCACCGGACAATTGATGAGCAGTTCTTC
cdr3_aa: CASSHRTIDEQFF

j_call: TRBJ2-7
v_call: TRBV28
d_call: TRBD2
clone_size: -
cdr3_nt: TGTGCCAGCAGTACCCTCCCGGCGGGGGTGAACTCCTACGAGCAGTACTTC
cdr3_aa: CASSTLPAGVNSYEQYF

j_call: TRBJ2-1
v_call: TRBV14
d_call: -
clone_size: -
cdr3_nt: TGTGCCAGCAGCCAAGCACAGGGCTACAATGAGCAGTTCTTC
cdr3_aa: CASSQAQGYNEQFF

j_call: TRBJ2-1
v_call: TRBV30
d_call: TRBD2
clone_size: few
cdr3_nt: TGTGCCTGGAGTGTACAACGGACTAGCGGGAAAGGCAATGAGCAGTTCTTC
cdr3_aa: CAWSVQRTSGKGNEQFF

j_call: TRBJ2-1
v_call: TRBV4-1
d_call: -
clone_size: few
cdr3_nt: TGCGCCAGCAGCCAATACACAGGGAACGACCACAATGAGCAGTTCTTC
cdr3_aa: CASSQYTGNDHNEQFF

j_call: TRBJ2-3
v_call: TRBV2
d_call: TRBD2
clone_size: few
cdr3_nt: TGTGCCAGCAGTGATCAGCGGGAGGGCACAGATACGCAGTATTTT
cdr3_aa: CASSDQREGTDTQYF

j_call: TRBJ2-6
v_call: TRBV6-5
d_call: -
clone_size: -
cdr3_nt: TGTGCCAGCAGTTCCGGACTATTCTCTGGGGCCAACGTCCTGACTTTC
cdr3_aa: CASSSGLFSGANVLTF

j_call: TRBJ2-7
v_call: TRBV28
d_call: TRBD2
clone_size: -
cdr3_nt: TGTGCCAGCAGTTTAGGTCTAGCGGGAGTTGGAGCCTACGAGCAGTACTTC
cdr3_aa: CASSLGLAGVGAYEQYF

j_call: TRBJ2-1
v_call: TRBV6-5
d_call: TRBD1
clone_size: -
cdr3_nt: TGTGCCAGCAGACCCGGACAGGGAAACTACAATGAGCAGTTCTTC
cdr3_aa: CASRPGQGNYNEQFF

j_call: TRBJ2-7
v_call: TRBV15
d_call: -
clone_size: -
cdr3_nt: TGTGCCACCAGCAGAGTTGCGGAACTCTACGAGCAGTACTTC
cdr3_aa: CATSRVAELYEQYF

j_call: TRBJ2-1
v_call: TRBV5-8
d_call: -
clone_size: -
cdr3_nt: TGTGCCAGCAGCTTGCGGACAGATTACAATGAGCAGTTCTTC
cdr3_aa: CASSLRTDYNEQFF

j_call: TRBJ1-1
v_call: TRBV5-1
d_call: -
clone_size: -
cdr3_nt: TGCGCCAGCAGCCCCGTGGGCCCGGCTGAAGCTTTCTTT
cdr3_aa: CASSPVGPAEAFF

j_call: TRBJ2-3
v_call: TRBV6-6
d_call: -
clone_size: -
cdr3_nt: TGTGCCAGCAGTTCCACGACTCTCACAGATACGCAGTATTTT
cdr3_aa: CASSSTTLTDTQYF

j_call: TRBJ1-2
v_call: TRBV19
d_call: TRBD1
clone_size: -
cdr3_nt: TGTGCCAGTACGAAAGAGGACAGGGTCTATGGCTACACCTTC
cdr3_aa: CASTKEDRVYGYTF

j_call: TRBJ2-1
v_call: TRBV11-1
d_call: TRBD2
clone_size: -
cdr3_nt: TGTGCCAGCAGCGGCGGACTAGCGGGAGATTGGGATGAGCAGTTCTTC
cdr3_aa: CASSGGLAGDWDEQFF

j_call: TRBJ1-2
v_call: TRBV5-1
d_call: TRBD1
clone_size: -
cdr3_nt: TGCGCCAGCAGCGACATCCGGGACAGGGGTAACTATGGCTACACCTTC
cdr3_aa: CASSDIRDRGNYGYTF